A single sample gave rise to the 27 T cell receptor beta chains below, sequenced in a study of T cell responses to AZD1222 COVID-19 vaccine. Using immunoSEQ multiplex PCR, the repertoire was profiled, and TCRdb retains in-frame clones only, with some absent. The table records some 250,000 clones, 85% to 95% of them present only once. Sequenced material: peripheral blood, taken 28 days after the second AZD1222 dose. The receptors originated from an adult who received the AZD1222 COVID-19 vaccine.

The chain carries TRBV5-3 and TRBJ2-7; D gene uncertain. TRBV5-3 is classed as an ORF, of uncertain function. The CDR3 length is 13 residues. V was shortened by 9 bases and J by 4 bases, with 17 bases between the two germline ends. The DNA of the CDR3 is TGTGCCAACCACCCTCAGCGCACTTACGAGCAGTACTTC. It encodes CANHPQRTYEQYF.

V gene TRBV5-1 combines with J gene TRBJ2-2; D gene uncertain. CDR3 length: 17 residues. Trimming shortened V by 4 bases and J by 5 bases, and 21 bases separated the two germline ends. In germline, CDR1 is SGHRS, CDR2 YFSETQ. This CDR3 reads CASSPIVPPDGTGELFF. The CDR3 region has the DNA TGCGCCAGCAGCCCCATAGTTCCGCCGGACGGGACCGGGGAGCTGTTTTTT.

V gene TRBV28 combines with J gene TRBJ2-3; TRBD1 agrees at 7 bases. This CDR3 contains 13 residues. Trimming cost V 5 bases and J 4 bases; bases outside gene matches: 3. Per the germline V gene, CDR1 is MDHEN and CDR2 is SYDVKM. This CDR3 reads CASSPGQSDTQYF. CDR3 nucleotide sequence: TGTGCCAGCAGTCCGGGACAGTCAGATACGCAGTATTTT.

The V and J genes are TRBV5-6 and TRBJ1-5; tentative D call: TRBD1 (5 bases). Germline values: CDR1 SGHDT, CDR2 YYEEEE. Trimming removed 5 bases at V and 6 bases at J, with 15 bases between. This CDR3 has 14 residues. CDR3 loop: CASSLGERGQPQHF. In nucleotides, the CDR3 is TGTGCCAGCAGTCTCGGGGAAAGGGGTCAGCCCCAGCATTTT.

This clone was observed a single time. CDR3 loop: CAISEWPLVGYTF. The CDR3 DNA reads TGTGCCATCAGTGAGTGGCCCCTTGTGGGCTACACCTTC. The chain has TRBV10-3 and TRBJ1-2; no clear D gene. This CDR3 has 13 residues. From germline, CDR1 is ENHRY and CDR2 SYGVKD. V lost 1 base and J 8 bases, leaving 11 bases between the germline ends.

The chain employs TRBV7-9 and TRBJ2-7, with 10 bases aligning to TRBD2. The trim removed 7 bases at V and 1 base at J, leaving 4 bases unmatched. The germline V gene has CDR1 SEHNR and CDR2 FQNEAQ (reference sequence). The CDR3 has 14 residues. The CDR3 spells CASMASGGSYEQYF. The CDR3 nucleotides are TGTGCCAGCATGGCTAGCGGGGGATCCTACGAGCAGTACTTC.

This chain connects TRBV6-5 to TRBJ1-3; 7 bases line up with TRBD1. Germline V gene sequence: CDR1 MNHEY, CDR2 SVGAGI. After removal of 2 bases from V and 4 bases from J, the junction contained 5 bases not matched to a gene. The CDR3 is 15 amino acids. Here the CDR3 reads CASSYETGLGNTIYF. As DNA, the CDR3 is TGTGCCAGCAGTTACGAGACAGGGTTGGGAAACACCATATATTTT.

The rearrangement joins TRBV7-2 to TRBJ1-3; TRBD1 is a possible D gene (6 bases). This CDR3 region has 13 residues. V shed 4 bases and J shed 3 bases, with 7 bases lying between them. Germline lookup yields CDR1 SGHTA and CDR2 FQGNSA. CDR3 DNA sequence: TGTGCCAGCAGCTCGGGACATGGAAACACCATATATTTT. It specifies CASSSGHGNTIYF.

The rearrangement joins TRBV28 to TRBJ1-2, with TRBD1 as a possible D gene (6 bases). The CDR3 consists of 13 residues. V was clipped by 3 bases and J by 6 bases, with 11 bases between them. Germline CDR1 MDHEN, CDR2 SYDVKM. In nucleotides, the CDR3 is TGTGCCAGCAGTTTCGGACAGCACAATGGCTACACCTTC. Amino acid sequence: CASSFGQHNGYTF.

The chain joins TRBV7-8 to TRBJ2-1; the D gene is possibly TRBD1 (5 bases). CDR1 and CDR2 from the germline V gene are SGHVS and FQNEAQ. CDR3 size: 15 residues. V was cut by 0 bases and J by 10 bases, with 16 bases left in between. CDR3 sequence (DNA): TGTGCCAGCAGCTTAGCGTGGGGCCAAGCACGGGAGCAGTTCTTC. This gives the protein CASSLAWGQAREQFF.

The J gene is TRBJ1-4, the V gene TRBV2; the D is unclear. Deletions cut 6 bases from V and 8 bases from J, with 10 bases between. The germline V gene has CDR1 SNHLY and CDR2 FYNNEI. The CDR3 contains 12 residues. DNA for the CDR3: TGTGCCAGCAGCCTCGATGACGAAAAACTGTTTTTT. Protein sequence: CASSLDDEKLFF.

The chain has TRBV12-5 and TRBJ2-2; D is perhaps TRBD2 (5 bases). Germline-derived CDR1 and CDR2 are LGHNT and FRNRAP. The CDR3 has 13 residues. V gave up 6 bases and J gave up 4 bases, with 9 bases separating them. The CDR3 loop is CASGRVTTGELFF. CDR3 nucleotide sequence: TGTGCTAGTGGGAGGGTGACCACCGGGGAGCTGTTTTTT.

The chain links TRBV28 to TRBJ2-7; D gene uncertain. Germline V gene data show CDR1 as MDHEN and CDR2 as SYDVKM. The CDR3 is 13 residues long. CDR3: CDHIPTGSYEQYF. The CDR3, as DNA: TGTGACCACATACCGACCGGCTCCTACGAGCAGTACTTC.

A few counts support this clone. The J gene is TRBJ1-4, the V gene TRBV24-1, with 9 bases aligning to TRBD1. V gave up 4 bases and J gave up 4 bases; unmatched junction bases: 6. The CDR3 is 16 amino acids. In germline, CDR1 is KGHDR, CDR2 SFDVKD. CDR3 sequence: CATSDAGQGYNEKLFF. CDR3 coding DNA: TGTGCCACCAGTGACGCGGGACAGGGTTATAATGAAAAACTGTTTTTT.

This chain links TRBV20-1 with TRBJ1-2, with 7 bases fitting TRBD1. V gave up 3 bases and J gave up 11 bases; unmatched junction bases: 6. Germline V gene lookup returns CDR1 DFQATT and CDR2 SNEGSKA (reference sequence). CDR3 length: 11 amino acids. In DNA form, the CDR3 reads TGCAGTGCTAGTATAAGGGGGCAATACACCTTC. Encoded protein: CSASIRGQYTF.

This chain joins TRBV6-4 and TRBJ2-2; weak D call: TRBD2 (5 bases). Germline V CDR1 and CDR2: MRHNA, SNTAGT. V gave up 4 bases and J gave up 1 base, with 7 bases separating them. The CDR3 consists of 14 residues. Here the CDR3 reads CASSGSGNTGELFF. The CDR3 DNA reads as TGTGCCAGCAGTGGGAGCGGGAACACCGGGGAGCTGTTTTTT.

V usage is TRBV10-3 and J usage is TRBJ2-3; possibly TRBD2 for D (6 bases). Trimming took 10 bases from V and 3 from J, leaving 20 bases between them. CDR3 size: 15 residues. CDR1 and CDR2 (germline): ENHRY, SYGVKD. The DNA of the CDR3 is TGTGCCACCCCATCCCGGGACTTTACTACAGATACGCAGTATTTT. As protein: CATPSRDFTTDTQYF.

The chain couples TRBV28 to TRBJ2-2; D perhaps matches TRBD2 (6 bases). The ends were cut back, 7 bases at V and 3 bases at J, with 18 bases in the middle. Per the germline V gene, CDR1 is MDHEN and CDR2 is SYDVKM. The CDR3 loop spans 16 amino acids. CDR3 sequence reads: CASKPSGTQHTGELFF. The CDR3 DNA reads TGTGCCAGCAAACCGTCCGGGACTCAACACACCGGGGAGCTGTTTTTT. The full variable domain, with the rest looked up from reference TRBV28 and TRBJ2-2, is DVKVTQSSRYLVKRTGEKVFLECVQDMDHENMFWYRQDPGLGLRLIYFSYDVKMKEKGDIPEGYSVSREKKERFSLILESASTNQTSMYLCASKPSGTQHTGELFFGEGSRLTVL.

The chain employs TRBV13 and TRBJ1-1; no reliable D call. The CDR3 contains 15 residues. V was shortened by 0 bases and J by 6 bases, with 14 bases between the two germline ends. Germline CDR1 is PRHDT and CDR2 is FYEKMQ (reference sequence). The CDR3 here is CASSLGTVPWAEAFF. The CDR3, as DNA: TGTGCCAGCAGCTTAGGAACGGTCCCATGGGCTGAAGCTTTCTTT.

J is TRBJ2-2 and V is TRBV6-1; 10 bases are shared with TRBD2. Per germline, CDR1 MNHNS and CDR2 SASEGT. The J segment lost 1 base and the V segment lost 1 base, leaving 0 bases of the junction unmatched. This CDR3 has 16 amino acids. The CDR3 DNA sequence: TGTGCCAGCAGTGAAGGGACTAGCGGGAACACCGGGGAGCTGTTTTTT. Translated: CASSEGTSGNTGELFF.

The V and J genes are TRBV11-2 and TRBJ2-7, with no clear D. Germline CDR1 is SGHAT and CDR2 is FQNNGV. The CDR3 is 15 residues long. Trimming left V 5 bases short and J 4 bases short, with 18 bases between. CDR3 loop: CASSHIVGSRYEQYF. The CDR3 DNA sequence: TGTGCCAGCAGCCATATTGTGGGGTCTCGTTACGAGCAGTACTTC.

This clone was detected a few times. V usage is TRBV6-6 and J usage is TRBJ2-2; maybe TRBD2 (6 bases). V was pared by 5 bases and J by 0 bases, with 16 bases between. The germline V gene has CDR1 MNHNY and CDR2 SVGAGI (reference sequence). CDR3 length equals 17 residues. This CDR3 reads CASSPPGAPTNTGELFF. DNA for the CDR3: TGTGCCAGCAGTCCCCCGGGAGCGCCTACGAACACCGGGGAGCTGTTTTTT.

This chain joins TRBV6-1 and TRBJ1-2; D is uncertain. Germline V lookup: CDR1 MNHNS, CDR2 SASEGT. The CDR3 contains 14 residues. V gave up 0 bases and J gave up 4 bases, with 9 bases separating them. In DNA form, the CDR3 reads TGTGCCAGCAGTGAAGCGAGCCGGATCTATGGCTACACCTTC. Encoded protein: CASSEASRIYGYTF.

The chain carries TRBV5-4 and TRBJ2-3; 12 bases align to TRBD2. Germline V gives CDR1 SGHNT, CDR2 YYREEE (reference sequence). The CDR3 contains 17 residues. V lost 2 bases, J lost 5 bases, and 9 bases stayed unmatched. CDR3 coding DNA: TGTGCCAGCAGCTTTGGGAGACTAGCGGGGGATGTAGATACGCAGTATTTT. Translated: CASSFGRLAGDVDTQYF.

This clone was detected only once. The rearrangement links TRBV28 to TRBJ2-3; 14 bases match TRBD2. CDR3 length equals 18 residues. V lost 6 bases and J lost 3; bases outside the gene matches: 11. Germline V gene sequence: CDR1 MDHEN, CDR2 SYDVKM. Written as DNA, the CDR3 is TGTGCCAGCAGGGTTCCGGGACTAGCGGGAGATAGGACAGATACGCAGTATTTT. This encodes CASRVPGLAGDRTDTQYF.

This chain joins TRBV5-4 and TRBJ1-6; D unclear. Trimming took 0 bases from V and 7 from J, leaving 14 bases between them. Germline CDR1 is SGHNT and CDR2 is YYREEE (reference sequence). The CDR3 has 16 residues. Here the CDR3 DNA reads TGTGCCAGCAGCTTGGGCGGGAGGCCCATAAATTCACCCCTCCACTTT. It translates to CASSLGGRPINSPLHF.

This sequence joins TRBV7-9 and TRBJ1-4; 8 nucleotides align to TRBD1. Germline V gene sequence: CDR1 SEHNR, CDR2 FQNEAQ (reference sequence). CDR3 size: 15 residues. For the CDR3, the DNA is TGTGCAGGGGCCCTAGATGGGACAGGCAATGAAAAACTGTTTTTT. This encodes CAGALDGTGNEKLFF.